Listed below are T cell receptor beta chains from one sample, sequenced in a study of blood T cell repertoires in COVID-19. The data were produced by immunoSEQ multiplex PCR, yet TCRdb's version contains in-frame clones alone and is incomplete. The sample has 390,000 or so clones; over 80% are singletons. Sequenced sample: PBMCs or T cells enriched from blood (not recorded which). These TCRs come from a woman aged 45-59 years who had recovered from COVID-19. CDR3s include the opening cysteine and the closing phenylalanine or tryptophan. The order of the fields is clone size, D gene, J gene, V gene, CDR3 DNA, CDR3 protein. D genes are given only for firm matches. Some rows mark clone size as missing; the rest say once, few, many or name a class of expanded clone.

NA,TRBD1,TRBJ1-2,TRBV11-2,TGTGCCAGCAGCCGGACAGGTCGAGGGTTCTATGGCTACACCTTC,CASSRTGRGFYGYTF
NA,NA,TRBJ1-2,TRBV5-1,TGCGCCAGCAGCCCCCCGACGGGTAACTATGGCTACACCTTC,CASSPPTGNYGYTF
once,TRBD1,TRBJ1-6,TRBV19,TGTGCCAGTAGCTTGGGAACAGGGGCGAATAATTCACCCCTCCACTTT,CASSLGTGANNSPLHF
NA,NA,TRBJ2-2,TRBV19,TGTGCCAGTAGTATAAGGTCCGGCGGAGCCGGGGAGCTGTTTTTT,CASSIRSGGAGELFF
few,NA,TRBJ2-7,TRBV11-1,TGTGCCAGCAGCCCGGGGGCAGGGGGCGAGCAGTACTTC,CASSPGAGGEQYF
NA,NA,TRBJ2-4,TRBV11-3,TGTGCCAGCACCAACACCGAAAACATTCAGTACTTC,CASTNTENIQYF
NA,NA,TRBJ1-1,TRBV7-2,TGTGCCAGCAGCTCCCCCCGAGCGGGGAACACTGAAGCTTTCTTT,CASSSPRAGNTEAFF
NA,NA,TRBJ2-3,TRBV5-4,TGTGCCAGCAGCTTGGGGGCAGGGGGCACAGATACGCAGTATTTT,CASSLGAGGTDTQYF
NA,NA,TRBJ2-7,TRBV14,TGTGCCAGCAGCCCCCTACGTTCTTCCACCTACGAGCAGTACTTC,CASSPLRSSTYEQYF
NA,NA,TRBJ1-2,TRBV2,TGTGCCAGCGCAGGGCAGCTCAATTATGGCTACACCTTC,CASAGQLNYGYTF
NA,NA,TRBJ1-1,TRBV6-2/TRBV6-3,TGTGCCAGCAGTTACGGCTACAGGGTGGGCACTGAAGCTTTCTTT,CASSYGYRVGTEAFF
NA,TRBD1,TRBJ1-2,TRBV6-5,TGTGCCAGCAGCACGGGACAGGTGAACTATGGCTACACCTTC,CASSTGQVNYGYTF
NA,NA,TRBJ2-2,TRBV9,TGTGCCAGCAGCCCAAAAATAACAGATGCCGGGGAGCTGTTTTTT,CASSPKITDAGELFF
NA,TRBD2,TRBJ2-7,TRBV6-2/TRBV6-3,TGTGCCAGCAGTTATAGCGGGAGTGTCGGCTCCTACGAGCAGTACTTC,CASSYSGSVGSYEQYF
NA,TRBD1,TRBJ1-3,TRBV7-6,TGTGCCAGCAGCCGCGGCGCTGCGGGACAGGTGATCTCTGGAAACACCATATATTTT,CASSRGAAGQVISGNTIYF
NA,NA,TRBJ2-5,TRBV6-1,TGTGCCAGCAGTGAACGCGCTGCGTTCGAGGCGACCCAGTACTTC,CASSERAAFEATQYF
few,TRBD1,TRBJ2-7,TRBV7-2,TGTGCCAGCAGCTTAGTCTGGGACAGCTCCTACGAGCAGTACTTC,CASSLVWDSSYEQYF
NA,NA,TRBJ1-5,TRBV6-2/TRBV6-3,TGTGCCAGCAGTTACTCAAACAGCAAGAATCAGCCCCAGCATTTT,CASSYSNSKNQPQHF